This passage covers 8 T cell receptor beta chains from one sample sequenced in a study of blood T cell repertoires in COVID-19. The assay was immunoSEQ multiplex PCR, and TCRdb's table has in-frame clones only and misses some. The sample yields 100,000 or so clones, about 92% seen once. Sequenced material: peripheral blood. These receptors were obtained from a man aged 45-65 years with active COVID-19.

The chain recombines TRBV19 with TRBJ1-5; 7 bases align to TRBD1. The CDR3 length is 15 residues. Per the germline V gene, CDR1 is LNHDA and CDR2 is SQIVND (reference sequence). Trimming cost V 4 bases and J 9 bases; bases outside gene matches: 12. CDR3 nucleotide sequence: TGTGCCAGTAGTAAAGGACAGGATCTCAACTGGCCCCAGCATTTT. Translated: CASSKGQDLNWPQHF.

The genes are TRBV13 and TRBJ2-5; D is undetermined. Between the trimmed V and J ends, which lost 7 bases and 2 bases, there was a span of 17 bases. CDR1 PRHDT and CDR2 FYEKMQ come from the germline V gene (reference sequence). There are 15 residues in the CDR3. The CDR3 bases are TGTGCCAGCACCCCTAAAGGTGGGCAGCAAGAGACCCAGTACTTC. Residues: CASTPKGGQQETQYF.

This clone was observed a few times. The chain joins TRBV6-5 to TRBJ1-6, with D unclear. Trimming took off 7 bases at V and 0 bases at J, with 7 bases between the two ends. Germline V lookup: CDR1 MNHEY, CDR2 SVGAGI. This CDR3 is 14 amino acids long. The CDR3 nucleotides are TGTGCCAGCAAGAGAGTCTCCTATAATTCACCCCTCCACTTT. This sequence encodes CASKRVSYNSPLHF.

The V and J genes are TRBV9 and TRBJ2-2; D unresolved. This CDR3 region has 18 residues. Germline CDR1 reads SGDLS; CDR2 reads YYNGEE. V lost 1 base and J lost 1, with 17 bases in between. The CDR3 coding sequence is TGTGCCAGCAGCGTACCCTCAAATGGCCCTGGGAACACCGGGGAGCTGTTTTTT. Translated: CASSVPSNGPGNTGELFF.

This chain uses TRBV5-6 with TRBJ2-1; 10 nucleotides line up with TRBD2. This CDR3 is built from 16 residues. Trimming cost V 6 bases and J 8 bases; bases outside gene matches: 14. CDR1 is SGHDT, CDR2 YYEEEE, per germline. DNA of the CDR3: TGTGCCAGCATAGGCAGCGGGAGGGCCAGTAGGGATGAGCAGTTCTTC. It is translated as CASIGSGRASRDEQFF.

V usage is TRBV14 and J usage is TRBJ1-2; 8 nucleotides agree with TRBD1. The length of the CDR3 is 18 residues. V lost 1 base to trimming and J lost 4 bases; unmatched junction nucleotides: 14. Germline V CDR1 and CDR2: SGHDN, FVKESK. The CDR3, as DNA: TGTGCCAGCAGCCAAGGAAGGACAGGGAGTGGATCTGGCTATGGCTACACCTTC. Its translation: CASSQGRTGSGSGYGYTF.

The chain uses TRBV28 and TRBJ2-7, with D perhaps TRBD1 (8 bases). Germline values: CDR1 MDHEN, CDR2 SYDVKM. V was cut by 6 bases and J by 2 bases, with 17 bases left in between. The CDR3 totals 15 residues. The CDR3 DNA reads TGTGCCAGCAGCTTAAACAGGGGGGGAGCCTACGAGCAGTACTTC. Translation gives CASSLNRGGAYEQYF.

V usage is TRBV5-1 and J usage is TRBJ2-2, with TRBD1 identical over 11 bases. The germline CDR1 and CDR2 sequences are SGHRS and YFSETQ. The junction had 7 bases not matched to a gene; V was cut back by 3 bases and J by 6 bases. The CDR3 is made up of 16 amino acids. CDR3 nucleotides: TGCGCCAGCAGCTACCTCGGACAGGGGGCTTCCGGGGAGCTGTTTTTT. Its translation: CASSYLGQGASGELFF.